Listed below are T cell receptor beta chains from one sample, sequenced in a study of beta chain features in type 1 diabetes. Only in-frame clones appear in the TCRdb table, and some are missing; sequencing was by immunoSEQ multiplex PCR. The repertoire includes 150,000 to 200,000 clones, roughly 8% of them detected once, and approximately 0.85% sits in the top ten. The sequencing sample was made of central memory CD4+ T cells from blood. The source is a woman aged 35 to 49 with type 1 diabetes. The CDR3 runs from the conserved cysteine through the conserved F or W. The order of the fields is D gene, J gene, V gene, clone size, CDR3 DNA, CDR3 protein. D genes are given only for firm matches. Part of the rows lack a size; the others show once, few, many or a class for expanded clones.

- TRBJ1-5 TRBV7-9 many TGTGCCAGCAGCTTAACGGGGTATCAGCCCCAGCATTTT CASSLTGYQPQHF
TRBD1 TRBJ2-7 TRBV20-1 few TGCAGTGCTTCGACAGGGGGCGAGCAGTACTTC CSASTGGEQYF
- TRBJ2-7 TRBV18 few TGTGCCAGCTCACCTGCACTCCTAGCTCTGGACGAGCAGTACTTC CASSPALLALDEQYF
- TRBJ2-2 TRBV5-1 few TGCGCCAGCAGCTTGGCCAGGGTGTGGACCGGGGAGCTGTTTTTT CASSLARVWTGELFF
TRBD1 TRBJ1-2 TRBV28 - TGTGCCAGCAGACTTCCTCAGGGACAGCACTATGGCTACACCTTC CASRLPQGQHYGYTF
TRBD2 TRBJ2-1 TRBV28 few TGTGCCAGCAGTACACCGGGACTAGCAGAGGAGAATGAGCAGTTCTTC CASSTPGLAEENEQFF
TRBD2 TRBJ2-7 TRBV19 few TGTGCCAGTAGTATTATCCCTCATCTGAGCGGGAGCTCCTACGAGCAGTACTTC CASSIIPHLSGSSYEQYF
TRBD1 TRBJ1-5 TRBV19 - TGTGCCAGTGGGGACAGGGGGCTCAGTCAGCCCCAGCATTTT CASGDRGLSQPQHF
- TRBJ1-5 TRBV2 few TGTGCCAGCAGGCCGCTGGGGCCCCAGCCCCAGCATTTT CASRPLGPQPQHF
- TRBJ2-2 TRBV9 many TGTGCCAGCAGCGTAGATGGCGGAGACACCGGGGAGCTGTTTTTT CASSVDGGDTGELFF
TRBD1 TRBJ1-5 TRBV4-1 - TGCGCCAGCAGCCAAGATGAAACTTTGGACAGGGTGGATCAGCCCCAGCATTTT CASSQDETLDRVDQPQHF
- TRBJ1-4 TRBV5-1 - TGCGCCAGCAGCTTGGGGGCACCTAATGAAAAACTGTTTTTT CASSLGAPNEKLFF
- TRBJ2-6 TRBV7-3 - TGTGCCAGCAGCTTAACGCGCGCCAACGTCCTGACTTTC CASSLTRANVLTF
TRBD2 TRBJ2-1 TRBV2 - TGTGCCAGCAGTGTGGGACTAGCGGGACGCGATGAGCAGTTCTTC CASSVGLAGRDEQFF
- TRBJ2-1 TRBV20-1 - TGCAGTGCTAGAGTGCGTGAGCAGTTCTTC CSARVREQFF
- TRBJ1-2 TRBV4-2 few TGTGCCAGCAGCGATAGTCAGGGAAACTATGGCTACACCTTC CASSDSQGNYGYTF
- TRBJ2-7 TRBV7-8 few TGTGCCAGCAGCTTAGTGACAGCCGAGCAGTACTTC CASSLVTAEQYF
- TRBJ1-6 TRBV4-1 few TGCGCCAGCAGCCAACAGGGAATGGGTAATTCACCCCTCCACTTT CASSQQGMGNSPLHF
TRBD2 TRBJ2-7 TRBV19 - TGTGCCAGTAGTACGGACGGGAGCGGGAGGGTGTCGAGCTCCTACGAGCAGTACTTC CASSTDGSGRVSSSYEQYF
- TRBJ1-2 TRBV27 few TGTGCCAGCAGTTCGGGGGGACTCGGGAGCTATGGCTACACCTTC CASSSGGLGSYGYTF
- TRBJ2-5 TRBV5-6 - TGTGCCAGCAGCGCCGGGTTGGGAGGCTCGGAGACCCAGTACTTC CASSAGLGGSETQYF
- TRBJ2-1 TRBV7-3 - TGTGCCAGCAGCCCACCGACAGGACGGGAGCAGTTCTTC CASSPPTGREQFF
- TRBJ1-3 TRBV2 - TGTGCCAGCAGCCGGGACTCTGGAAACACCATATATTTT CASSRDSGNTIYF
TRBD1 TRBJ1-1 TRBV20-1 few TGCAGGGGGACAGGGGGCACTGAAGCTTTCTTT CRGTGGTEAFF
- TRBJ2-1 TRBV19 - TGTGCCAGTAGTATACGTGATGAGCAGTTCTTC CASSIRDEQFF
- TRBJ1-2 TRBV9 - TGTGCCAGCAGCGTAGACCACCCTCGGACAGATGGCTACACCTTC CASSVDHPRTDGYTF
TRBD2 TRBJ2-1 TRBV14 - TGTGCCAGCAGCCCACTAGCGAGCCTCTCCTACAATGAGCAGTTCTTC CASSPLASLSYNEQFF
- TRBJ2-3 TRBV11-2 - TGTGCCAGCAGCACACTGCGGGTCCCTGGGGATACGCAGTATTTT CASSTLRVPGDTQYF
TRBD1 TRBJ1-2 TRBV5-6 - TGTGCCAGCAGCGCCCAGGGGGCGCTTCCTTATGGCTACACCTTC CASSAQGALPYGYTF
- TRBJ1-6 TRBV6-5 - TGTGCCAGCAGTTATACAGACGGAAACCCCCTCCACTTT CASSYTDGNPLHF
TRBD1 TRBJ1-1 TRBV7-3 - TGTGCCAGCAGCTCCCCGGACAGGGGAGACACTGAAGCTTTCTTT CASSSPDRGDTEAFF
- TRBJ2-7 TRBV28 - TGTGCCACCGAGGCCCTAACCGACGAGCAGTACTTC CATEALTDEQYF
TRBD1 TRBJ2-5 TRBV11-2 - TGTGCCAGCAGCCCAAGCGACAGGGGAGAGACCCAGTACTTC CASSPSDRGETQYF
- TRBJ1-2 TRBV28 - TGTGCCAGCAGGGGCGCAGGCCTCTATGGCTACACCTTC CASRGAGLYGYTF
- TRBJ2-5 TRBV7-9 few TGTGCCAGCAGCTTCCTAGTTGAGACCCAGTACTTC CASSFLVETQYF
- TRBJ1-1 TRBV9 few TGTGCCAGCAGCGTAACCCCGTATGGGGGCAGGACAAACACTGAAGCTTTCTTT CASSVTPYGGRTNTEAFF
- TRBJ2-5 TRBV6-5 - TGTGCCAGCAGTCAAAACAGGGAGACGGAGACCCAGTACTTC CASSQNRETETQYF